The 28 T cell receptor beta chains given below trace back to one sample, sequenced in a study of T cells in Graves' hyperthyroidism and ophthalmopathy. Amplified regions were TCR beta CDR3 sequences from RNA transcripts. An initial round of RT-PCR targeting the TCR CDR3 relied on the HTBI primer set. MiXCR was run by TCRdb on the multiplex PCR reads, yielding one entry per CDR3 protein. This table holds 300,000 to 500,000 distinct CDR3 sequences, about 16% found once. Sequenced sample: blood. The source of these receptors is a woman under 40 with Graves' hyperthyroidism.

The table lists this clonotype with many counts. This chain joins TRBV18 and TRBJ2-7; D is unclear. Per germline, CDR1 KGHSH and CDR2 LQKENI. The CDR3 runs to 13 residues. V was pared by 7 bases and J by 2 bases, with 12 bases between. The CDR3 loop is CASWSIYPYEQYF. CDR3 coding DNA: TGTGCCAGCTGGAGTATCTACCCCTACGAGCAGTACTTC.

This clonotype came up many times. The V and J genes are TRBV11-2 and TRBJ1-2; weak D call: TRBD1 (5 bases). Germline V gene data show CDR1 as SGHAT and CDR2 as FQNNGV. The V and J ends lost 5 bases and 4 bases respectively, with 14 bases between them. CDR3 length: 14 amino acids. The CDR3 bases are TGTGCCAGCAGCCCCCGGACAAGGACCTATGGCTACACCTTC. Translation: CASSPRTRTYGYTF.

V gene TRBV5-6 combines with J gene TRBJ2-1, with TRBD2 matching 11 bases. CDR1 and CDR2 from the germline V gene are SGHDT and YYEEEE. J lost 3 bases, V lost 4 bases, and 6 bases had no gene match. CDR3 size: 16 residues. CDR3 sequence: CASSPGTSGHYNEQFF. The DNA for the CDR3 is TGTGCCAGCAGCCCCGGGACTAGCGGACACTACAATGAGCAGTTCTTC.

This clonotype was detected ten times or more. This chain joins TRBV20-1 and TRBJ2-7; 8 positions agree with TRBD2. Unmatched junction bases numbered 9, after V lost 5 bases and J lost 3 bases. Germline V gene lookup returns CDR1 DFQATT and CDR2 SNEGSKA (reference sequence). The CDR3 loop spans 14 amino acids. The CDR3 DNA reads TGCAGTGCTTTAAGCGGGAGAATAAGCTACGAGCAGTACTTC. This sequence encodes CSALSGRISYEQYF.

This clonotype was recorded at least ten times. This chain uses TRBV28 with TRBJ2-7, with 13 bases identical to TRBD2. This CDR3 region has 16 residues. The germline gives CDR1 MDHEN, CDR2 SYDVKM. After removal of 6 bases from V and 2 bases from J, the junction contained 7 bases not matched to a gene. DNA for the CDR3: TGTGCCAGCAGGTCTACTAGCGGGAGGGCCGCCTACGAGCAGTACTTC. As protein: CASRSTSGRAAYEQYF.

This clonotype was observed a handful of times. The chain uses TRBV10-3 and TRBJ2-7, with TRBD1 matching 9 bases. J lost 2 bases, V lost 6 bases, and 5 bases had no gene match. Germline assignment: CDR1 ENHRY and CDR2 SYGVKD. The CDR3 consists of 14 residues. CDR3 region: CAIRGTGNAYEQYF. The CDR3 DNA reads TGTGCCATCAGGGGGACAGGGAACGCCTACGAGCAGTACTTC.

This clonotype was counted many times. The J gene is TRBJ1-6, the V gene TRBV28; TRBD1 agrees at 9 bases. The CDR3 runs 15 residues. The V segment lost 2 bases and the J segment 7 bases; nucleotides outside the gene matches: 3. From germline, CDR1 is MDHEN and CDR2 SYDVKM. The DNA for the CDR3 is TGTGCCAGCAGTTTACCCGGGACAGGGAATTCACCCCTCCACTTT. Amino acids: CASSLPGTGNSPLHF.

In its sample, this clonotype was seen a few times. The V call is TRBV10-3, the J call TRBJ2-7; D uncertain. V lost 5 bases, J lost 1 base, and 15 bases lay in between. CDR1 and CDR2 from the germline V gene are ENHRY and SYGVKD. CDR3 size: 15 residues. The CDR3 sequence: CAISTGPSTSYEQYF. In DNA, the CDR3 is TGTGCCATCAGTACCGGGCCCTCCACATCCTACGAGCAGTACTTC.

The V call is TRBV13, the J call TRBJ2-7; 13 bases agree with TRBD2. CDR1 and CDR2 (germline): PRHDT, FYEKMQ (reference sequence). The ends lost 5 bases at V and 7 bases at J; junction bases unmatched: 11. This CDR3 region has 16 residues. The CDR3 spells CASSPGTSGEHTEQYF. The CDR3 coding sequence is TGTGCCAGCAGCCCCGGGACTAGCGGGGAACATACGGAGCAGTACTTC.

This clonotype was counted a few times. V usage is TRBV4-2 and J usage is TRBJ2-7, with D tentatively TRBD1 (6 bases). Trimming left V 3 bases short and J 7 bases short, with 13 bases between. The CDR3 is 13 residues long. Looked up from germline, CDR1 is LGHNA and CDR2 is YNFKEQ. The CDR3: CASSQEGGDEQYF. In DNA form, the CDR3 reads TGTGCCAGCAGCCAGGAAGGGGGAGATGAGCAGTACTTC.

This clonotype was counted many times. The rearrangement uses TRBV7-3 and TRBJ1-1; 7 bases align to TRBD1. The CDR3 is made up of 14 amino acids. CDR1 SGHTA and CDR2 FQGTGA come from the germline V gene. V was pared by 1 base and J by 6 bases, with 5 bases of the junction left unmatched. As DNA, the CDR3 is TGTGCCAGCAGCTTAAATCAGGGGGGAGCTGAAGCTTTCTTT. Protein product: CASSLNQGGAEAFF.

This clonotype was counted ten times or more. The chain employs TRBV3-1 and TRBJ2-1, with 7 positions matching TRBD1. CDR1 is LGHDT and CDR2 is YNNKEL in the germline V gene (reference sequence). V gave up 4 bases and J gave up 4 bases; unmatched junction bases: 7. The CDR3 has 15 amino acids. The CDR3 coding sequence is TGTGCCAGCAGCCTGGACGGACAGGCGTACAATGAGCAGTTCTTC. It codes for CASSLDGQAYNEQFF.

Notes on this clonotype: The junction departs from germline at one end; a sequencing error may be responsible. CDR3 amino acids: CSARARGLETQYF. CDR3 DNA sequence: TGCAGTGCCAGAGCCAGGGGTTTGGAGACCCAGTACTTC. This sequence joins TRBV20-1 and TRBJ2-5; possible D gene TRBD1, 6 bases. Per the germline V gene, CDR1 is DFQATT and CDR2 is SNEGSKA (reference sequence). This CDR3 contains 13 residues.

The chain links TRBV12-3 or TRBV12-4 to TRBJ2-5; 9 bases align to TRBD2. The CDR3 is 14 amino acids. V lost 4 bases and J lost 4; bases outside the gene matches: 4. CDR3 residues: CASSYSGSLETQYF. The DNA for the CDR3 is TGTGCCAGCAGTTATAGCGGGAGTTTAGAGACCCAGTACTTC.

V usage is TRBV7-9 and J usage is TRBJ2-1; D is uncertain. CDR1 SEHNR and CDR2 FQNEAQ come from the germline V gene (reference sequence). Trimming left V 2 bases short and J 3 bases short, with 11 bases between. The CDR3 spans 15 residues. The CDR3 region has the DNA TGTGCCAGCAGCTTATATGTCTCTCTCTACAATGAGCAGTTCTTC. Translating gives CASSLYVSLYNEQFF.

This clonotype came up many times. The chain links TRBV11-2 to TRBJ2-7; D may be TRBD1 (5 bases). The CDR3 is 12 amino acids. The germline V gene encodes CDR1 SGHAT and CDR2 FQNNGV. The V gene lost 0 bases and the J gene lost 12 bases, with 12 bases spanning the gap. DNA for the CDR3: TGTGCCAGCAGCTTAGAGCCTCCAGGGCGGTACTTC. Amino acid sequence: CASSLEPPGRYF.

This clonotype showed up many times. The V gene is TRBV3-1, the J gene TRBJ2-3; no reliable D call. The CDR3 loop spans 16 amino acids. V lost 1 base to trimming and J lost 2 bases, with 13 bases between them. The germline CDR1 and CDR2 sequences are LGHDT and YNNKEL (reference sequence). CDR3 protein: CASSQGVTWVTDTQYF. CDR3 nucleotide sequence: TGTGCCAGCAGCCAAGGTGTTACTTGGGTCACAGATACGCAGTATTTT.

This clonotype occurred many times. The J gene is TRBJ1-4, the V gene TRBV6-1; 7 nucleotides line up with TRBD1. Per the germline V gene, CDR1 is MNHNS and CDR2 is SASEGT. The CDR3 extends over 12 amino acids. V shed 5 bases, J shed 8 bases, and the junction held 2 bases outside the gene matches. For the CDR3, the DNA is TGTGCCAGCAGTCGACAGGGAGAAAAACTGTTTTTT. Its protein is CASSRQGEKLFF.

The chain employs TRBV6-1 and TRBJ1-5; perhaps TRBD1 as D (5 bases). Trimming took 6 bases from V and 0 from J, leaving 9 bases between them. The CDR3 is made up of 14 amino acids. Germline values: CDR1 MNHNS, CDR2 SASEGT. Here the CDR3 reads CASRGRGSNQPQHF. In DNA, the CDR3 is TGTGCCAGCAGGGGACGGGGTAGCAATCAGCCCCAGCATTTT.

In its sample, this clonotype was seen many times. The V and J genes are TRBV4-1 and TRBJ2-7, with 11 bases matching TRBD2. Germline V lookup: CDR1 MGHRA, CDR2 YSYEKL. The CDR3 sequence is 14 residues long. Trimming at V came to 2 bases and at J to 3 bases, leaving 0 bases not matched to a gene. In nucleotides, the CDR3 is TGCGCCAGCAGCCAAACTAGCGGGAGCTACGAGCAGTACTTC. Translated: CASSQTSGSYEQYF.

This clonotype was observed a few times. The chain carries TRBV20-1 and TRBJ1-3; perhaps TRBD1 as D (6 bases). In germline, CDR1 is DFQATT, CDR2 SNEGSKA (reference sequence). The CDR3 totals 15 residues. V shed 0 bases and J shed 4 bases, with 13 bases lying between them. Written as DNA, the CDR3 is TGCAGTGCTAGAGACCGTCAGGGGACGGGAAACACCATATATTTT. The encoded protein is CSARDRQGTGNTIYF.

This clonotype came up many times. The chain joins TRBV18 to TRBJ1-1; the D is unclear. The CDR3 runs to 14 residues. The germline V gene has CDR1 KGHSH and CDR2 LQKENI. V was pared by 5 bases and J by 1 base, with 11 bases between. The CDR3 sequence: CASSTDTPNTEAFF. CDR3 sequence (DNA): TGTGCCAGCTCAACAGACACCCCGAACACTGAAGCTTTCTTT.

This clonotype was found many times. The V call is TRBV27, the J call TRBJ2-3, with D possibly TRBD1 on 6 matching bases. Trimming pared 5 bases from V and 8 bases from J, leaving 14 bases between. In germline, CDR1 is MNHEY, CDR2 SMNVEV (reference sequence). This CDR3 comprises 13 residues. DNA for the CDR3: TGTGCCAGCAGTCCCATACAGGGTGGTACGCAGTATTTT. Amino acids: CASSPIQGGTQYF.

The sample holds a few counts of this clonotype. V usage is TRBV14 and J usage is TRBJ2-7; D unresolved. The germline V and J ends were trimmed by 2 bases and 7 bases, with 6 bases remaining between them. CDR1 and CDR2 (germline): SGHDN, FVKESK. The CDR3 extends over 11 amino acids. Here the CDR3 reads CASSQRGEQYF. For the CDR3, the DNA is TGTGCCAGCAGCCAACGCGGAGAGCAGTACTTC.

This rearrangement joins TRBV3-1 to TRBJ2-7; 13 bases align to TRBD2. CDR3 length: 16 amino acids. V trimming: 2 bases; J trimming: 5 bases; junction bases outside the gene matches: 6. CDR1 and CDR2 (germline): LGHDT, YNNKEL (reference sequence). The CDR3 loop reads CASSQTSGRAYNEQYF. The CDR3 DNA reads TGTGCCAGCAGCCAAACTAGCGGGAGGGCGTATAACGAGCAGTACTTC.

This clonotype was counted only a few times. This chain connects TRBV6-1 to TRBJ2-3; no definite D call. V was cut by 7 bases and J by 8 bases, with 4 bases left in between. Germline V gene sequence: CDR1 MNHNS, CDR2 SASEGT. This CDR3 spans 9 amino acids. The CDR3 sequence: CASKRTQYF. Written as DNA, the CDR3 is TGTGCCAGCAAACGTACGCAGTATTTT.

This clonotype was seen repeatedly, ten times or more. As DNA, the CDR3 is TGTGCCAGCAGTGAAGGTCGTTCAGGAGGCCAGCCCCAGCATTTT. It yields the protein CASSEGRSGGQPQHF. This chain joins TRBV6-1 and TRBJ1-5; D is unclear. The CDR3 extends over 15 amino acids. Germline V CDR1 and CDR2: MNHNS, SASEGT. V gave up 1 base and J gave up 7 bases, with 14 bases separating them.

This clonotype was recorded at least ten times. The chain carries TRBV28 and TRBJ2-5; D is possibly TRBD2 (7 bases). The V gene's germline CDR1 is MDHEN and CDR2 SYDVKM. V was cut by 5 bases and J by 5 bases, with 12 bases left in between. The CDR3 has 13 residues. The CDR3 is CASSVGGRETQYF. CDR3 coding DNA: TGTGCCAGCAGTGTGGGGGGGCGGGAGACCCAGTACTTC.